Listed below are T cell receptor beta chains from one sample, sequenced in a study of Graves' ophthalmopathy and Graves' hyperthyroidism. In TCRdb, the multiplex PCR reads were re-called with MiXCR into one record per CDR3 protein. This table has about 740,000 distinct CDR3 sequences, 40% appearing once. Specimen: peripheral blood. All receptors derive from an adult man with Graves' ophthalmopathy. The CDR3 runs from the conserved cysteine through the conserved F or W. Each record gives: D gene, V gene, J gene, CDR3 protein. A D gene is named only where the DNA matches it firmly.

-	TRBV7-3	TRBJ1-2	CASSPRTENYGYTF
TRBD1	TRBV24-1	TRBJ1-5	CATSYPGGNQPQHF
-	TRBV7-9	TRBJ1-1	CASSLIAGERGTEAFF
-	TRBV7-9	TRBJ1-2	CASSSNEQIDGYTF
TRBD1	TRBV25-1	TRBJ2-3	CASRPTGFSTDTQYF
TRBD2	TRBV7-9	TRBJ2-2	CASSLAGAGVGTGELFF
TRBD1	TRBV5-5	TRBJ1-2	CASGYRDRNYGYTF
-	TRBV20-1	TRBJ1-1	CSARDPRTLFTEAFF
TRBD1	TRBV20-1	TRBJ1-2	CSAVTGVRGYTF
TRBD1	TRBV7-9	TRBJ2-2	CASSLSPRGRSTGELFF
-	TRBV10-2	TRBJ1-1	CASSEHQNTGEAFF
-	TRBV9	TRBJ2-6	CASSTVLGTGANVLTF
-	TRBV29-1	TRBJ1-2	CSVEDYQGTGYGYTF
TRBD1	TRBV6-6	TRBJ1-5	CASSYVGQGGGRSQPQHF
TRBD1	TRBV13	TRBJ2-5	CASSGDRGGGETQCF
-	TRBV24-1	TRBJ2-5	CATSDLGQGGIETQYF
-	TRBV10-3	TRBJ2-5	CAISAGQEASETQYF
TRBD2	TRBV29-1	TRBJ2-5	CSVGTAGKGGTETQYF
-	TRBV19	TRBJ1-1	CASSTDTGSGNTEAFF
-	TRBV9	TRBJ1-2	CASSEGGGLLRDGYTF
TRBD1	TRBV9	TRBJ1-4	CASTTTGGNEKLFF
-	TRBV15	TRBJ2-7	CATSRGAVYEQYF
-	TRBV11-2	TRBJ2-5	CAWSVRASVAGSQYF
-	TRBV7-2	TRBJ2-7	CASSLAGFPYEQYF
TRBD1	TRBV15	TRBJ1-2	CASSRRDRAFRGYTF
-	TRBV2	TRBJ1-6	CASSYDGEGPLHF
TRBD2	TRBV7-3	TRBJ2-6	CASSPGGGAGANVLTF
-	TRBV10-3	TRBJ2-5	CAISEFAAGETQYF
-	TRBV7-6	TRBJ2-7	CASSLTGIYEQYF
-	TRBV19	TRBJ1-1	CAWRWTAMNTGAFF
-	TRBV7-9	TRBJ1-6	CASSLIAGDPTSPLHF
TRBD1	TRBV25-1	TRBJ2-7	CASSPDRAPLRGYEQYF
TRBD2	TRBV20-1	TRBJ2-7	CSTLVAGVYEQYF
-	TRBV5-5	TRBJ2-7	CASSLVGIFDEQYF
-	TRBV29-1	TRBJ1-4	CSLMSATNEKLFF
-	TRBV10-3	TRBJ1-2	CAISDSGTAYGYTF
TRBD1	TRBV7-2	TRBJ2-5	CASSLEGGTGAGETQYF
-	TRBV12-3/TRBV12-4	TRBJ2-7	CASSPTQNYGYEQYF